This T cell receptor beta chain was sequenced for a study of tumor-infiltrating lymphocytes in oesophageal squamous cell carcinoma. Germline assignment: CDR1 MNHNS and CDR2 SASEGT. The V gene lost 6 bases and the J gene lost 4 bases, with 9 bases spanning the gap. CDR3 length: 12 amino acids. In this sample, this clonotype turned up once. TCRdb reanalysed the PCR reads using MiXCR and keeps one entry per CDR3 protein. The sample has some 9,800 distinct CDR3 sequences, 63% seen once. This sequence was found in a female donor with esophageal squamous cell carcinoma. The sequencing input was esophageal tumor tissue. J is TRBJ1-1 and V is TRBV6-1; D not certain. DNA of the CDR3: TGTGCCAGCAGGGCCTATGGCACTGAAGCTTTCTTT. Translating it yields CASRAYGTEAFF.